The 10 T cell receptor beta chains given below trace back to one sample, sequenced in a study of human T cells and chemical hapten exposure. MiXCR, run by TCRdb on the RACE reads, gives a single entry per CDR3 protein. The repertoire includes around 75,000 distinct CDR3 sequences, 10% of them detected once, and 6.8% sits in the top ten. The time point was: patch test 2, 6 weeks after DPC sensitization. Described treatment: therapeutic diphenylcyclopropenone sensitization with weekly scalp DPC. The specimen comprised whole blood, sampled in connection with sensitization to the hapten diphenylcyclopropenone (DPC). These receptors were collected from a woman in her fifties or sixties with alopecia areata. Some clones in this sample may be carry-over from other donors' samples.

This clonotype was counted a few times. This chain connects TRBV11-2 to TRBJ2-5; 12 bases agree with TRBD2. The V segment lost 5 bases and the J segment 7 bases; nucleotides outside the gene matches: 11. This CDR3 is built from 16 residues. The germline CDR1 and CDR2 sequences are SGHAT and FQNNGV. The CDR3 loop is CASSKTLAGGRVTQYF. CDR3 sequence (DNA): TGTGCCAGCAGCAAGACTCTAGCGGGAGGGCGGGTGACCCAGTACTTC.

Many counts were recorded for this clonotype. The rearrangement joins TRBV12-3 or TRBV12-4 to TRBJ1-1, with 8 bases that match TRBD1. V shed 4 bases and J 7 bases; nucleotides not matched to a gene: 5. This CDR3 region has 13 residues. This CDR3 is CASSYRTGNEAFF. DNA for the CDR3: TGTGCCAGCAGTTATCGGACAGGGAATGAAGCTTTCTTT.

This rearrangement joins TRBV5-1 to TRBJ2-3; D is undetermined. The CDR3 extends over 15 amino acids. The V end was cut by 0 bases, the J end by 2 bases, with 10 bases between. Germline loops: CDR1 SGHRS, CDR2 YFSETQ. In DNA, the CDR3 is TGCGCCAGCAGCTTGGAGAGCCCCACCACAGATACGCAGTATTTT. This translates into CASSLESPTTDTQYF.

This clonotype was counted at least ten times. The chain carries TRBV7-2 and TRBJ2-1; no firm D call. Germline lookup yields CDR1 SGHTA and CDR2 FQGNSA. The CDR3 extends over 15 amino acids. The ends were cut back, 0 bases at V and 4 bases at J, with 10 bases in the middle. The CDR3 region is CASSLALDGYNEQFF. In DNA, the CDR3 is TGTGCCAGCAGCTTAGCGCTTGACGGTTACAATGAGCAGTTCTTC.

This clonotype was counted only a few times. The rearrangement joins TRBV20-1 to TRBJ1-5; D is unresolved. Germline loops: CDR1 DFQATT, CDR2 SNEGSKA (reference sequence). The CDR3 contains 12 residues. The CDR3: CSLGEGIQPQHF. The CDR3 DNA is TGCAGCCTGGGAGAAGGGATCCAGCCCCAGCATTTT.

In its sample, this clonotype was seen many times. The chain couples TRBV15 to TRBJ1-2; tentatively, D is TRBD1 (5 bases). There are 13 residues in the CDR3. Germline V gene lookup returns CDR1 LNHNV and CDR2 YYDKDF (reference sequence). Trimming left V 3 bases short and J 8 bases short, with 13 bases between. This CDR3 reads CATSSEGLGGYTF. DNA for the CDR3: TGTGCCACCAGCAGTGAGGGGCTGGGGGGCTACACCTTC.

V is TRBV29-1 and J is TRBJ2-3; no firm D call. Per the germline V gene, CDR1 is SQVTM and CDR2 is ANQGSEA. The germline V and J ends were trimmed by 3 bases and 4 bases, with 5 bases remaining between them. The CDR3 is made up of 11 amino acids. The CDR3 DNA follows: TGCAGCGTTGAGGAACCAGATACGCAGTATTTT. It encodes CSVEEPDTQYF.

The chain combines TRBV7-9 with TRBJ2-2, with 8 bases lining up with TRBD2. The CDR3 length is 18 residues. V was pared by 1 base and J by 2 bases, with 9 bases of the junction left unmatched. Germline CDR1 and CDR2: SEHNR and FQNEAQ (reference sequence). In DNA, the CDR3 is TGTGCCAGCAGCTTAGTTTCGTTAGCGGGACGTAACACCGGGGAGCTGTTTTTT. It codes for CASSLVSLAGRNTGELFF.

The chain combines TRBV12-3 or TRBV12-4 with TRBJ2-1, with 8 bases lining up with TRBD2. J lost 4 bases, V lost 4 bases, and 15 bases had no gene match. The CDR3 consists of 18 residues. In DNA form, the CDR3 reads TGTGCCAGCAGTTGGCCGCCTTTCAGCGGGAGAGAATACAATGAGCAGTTCTTC. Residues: CASSWPPFSGREYNEQFF.

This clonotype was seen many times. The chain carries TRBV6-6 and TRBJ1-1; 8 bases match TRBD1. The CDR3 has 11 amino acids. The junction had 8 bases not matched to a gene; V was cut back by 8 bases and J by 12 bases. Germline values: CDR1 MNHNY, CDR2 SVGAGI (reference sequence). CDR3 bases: TGTGCCAGCCGAGCCCGGACAGGGACTTTCTTT. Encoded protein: CASRARTGTFF.